This is a list of T cell receptor beta chains from one sample in a study of Tregs in tolerant kidney transplant recipients. Assay used: immunoSEQ multiplex PCR; TCRdb lists only in-frame clones, some missing. Of about 94,000 clones in the sample, approximately 93% were seen once. Sequences were derived from CD4+ T cells from blood, sampled before the transplant. All receptors derive from a human donor who received a combined kidney and bone marrow transplant. Both conserved end residues are part of each CDR3. A D gene is named only where the DNA matches it firmly.

V gene	J gene	D gene	CDR3 protein
TRBV29-1	TRBJ1-1	-	CSVEDPYTEAFF
TRBV28	TRBJ2-2	-	CASALGGPGELFF
TRBV19	TRBJ1-2	-	CASSILRVADGYTF
TRBV4-2	TRBJ2-1	TRBD2	CASSQLLAGENEQFF
TRBV10-3	TRBJ2-1	TRBD1	CAISVRDRGFVGEQFF
TRBV5-8	TRBJ1-5	TRBD1	CASSGGWDRGNNQPQHF
TRBV2	TRBJ2-3	TRBD2	CASLAGGPRTQYF
TRBV15	TRBJ2-1	TRBD1	CATSSGPGGNEQFF
TRBV5-1	TRBJ1-2	-	CASSLVSPGYGYTF
TRBV5-1	TRBJ2-1	TRBD2	CASSRGLAGPNEQFF
TRBV5-1	TRBJ1-4	TRBD1	CASTLFGQATNEKLFF
TRBV19	TRBJ2-6	TRBD2	CASSLEGGSSGANVLTF
TRBV7-2	TRBJ1-1	-	CASSFGARANTEAFF
TRBV13	TRBJ2-1	TRBD2	CASSGGLAGIYEQFF
TRBV5-1	TRBJ2-2	TRBD1	CASSWGTGSTGELFF
TRBV29-1	TRBJ1-1	-	CSARDTRGTEAFF
TRBV14	TRBJ1-6	-	CASSPTLTNSPLHF
TRBV11-2	TRBJ2-7	TRBD2	CASTGTSGGTSYEQYF
TRBV7-9	TRBJ2-5	-	CASGRGGETQYF
TRBV5-6	TRBJ2-5	-	CASSLVQGVGETQYF
TRBV4-1	TRBJ1-4	TRBD1	CASSRGQGIPKEKLFF
TRBV5-5	TRBJ1-1	-	CASSLAGQEAFF
TRBV7-7	TRBJ2-2	TRBD1	CASSLTGGQSGELFF
TRBV6-5	TRBJ1-1	-	CASSTGDTEAFF
TRBV7-2	TRBJ2-1	TRBD2	CASSPDGTSSRNEQFF
TRBV7-9	TRBJ2-3	-	CASSLRRPGHLLSDTQYF
TRBV5-6	TRBJ1-1	TRBD1	CASSLVTGDTEAFF
TRBV5-4	TRBJ2-5	-	CASSPGGEETQYF
TRBV6-5	TRBJ1-2	-	CASLNPRAGGYTF
TRBV5-6	TRBJ2-3	-	CASSGRLASTDTQYF
TRBV28	TRBJ1-2	TRBD1	CASIQYSTDRDYVNYGYTF
TRBV21-1	TRBJ2-2	-	CASSKGYRTGNTGELFF
TRBV16	TRBJ2-7	-	CASSQSRGTYEQYF
TRBV21-1	TRBJ1-3	-	CASSKVGGSGNTIYF
TRBV5-4	TRBJ2-3	-	CASSFGLAGTSTDTQYF
TRBV29-1	TRBJ2-5	-	CSVKTSGVETQYF
TRBV19	TRBJ1-1	-	CASSTRQWNTEAFF
TRBV7-3	TRBJ2-7	TRBD1	CASSLWAGGSYEQYF
TRBV4-2	TRBJ1-4	-	CASSLRGFDGQGFNEKLFF
TRBV10-3	TRBJ1-2	-	CAISPGQPNYGYTF
TRBV7-3	TRBJ2-3	-	CASSRGGARVTDTQYF
TRBV7-3	TRBJ2-2	-	CASSPIVTGELFF
TRBV5-1	TRBJ1-4	-	CASSPLAATNEKLFF
TRBV4-1	TRBJ2-5	-	CASSQEVGSETQYF
TRBV18	TRBJ2-3	-	CASSPTNGQTDTQYF
TRBV9	TRBJ1-4	TRBD1	CASSPWTGYNEKLFF
TRBV5-4	TRBJ2-2	-	CASSPPGWYTGELFF
TRBV7-2	TRBJ2-2	-	CASSPTPGRGTTGELFF
TRBV7-3	TRBJ1-1	-	CASRSFPNTEAFF
TRBV5-1	TRBJ1-5	TRBD1	CASSLTGSWPQHF